The sequence of this T cell receptor beta chain was determined in a study of blood T cell repertoires in COVID-19. Looking at the study overall: Collection of acute and convalescent COVID-19 samples took place in the United States, Italy and Spain.

Authors' analysis steps: Amplification of reference gene primers was used by the study to estimate nucleated cell counts. The method was immunoSEQ multiplex PCR; TCRdb's version includes in-frame clones alone and lacks a portion of them. The DNA was the basis for D and trimming; V, J and clone size are from that table. Among 85,000 to 130,000 clones listed, approximately 80% were seen once. Trimming at V came to 6 bases and at J to 3 bases, leaving 9 bases not matched to a gene. The CDR3 sequence is 16 residues long. From germline, CDR1 is LNHDA and CDR2 SQIVND (reference sequence). The chain combines TRBV19 with TRBJ1-5; 9 bases agree with TRBD1. The receptor comes from a woman older than 75 with active or convalescent COVID-19. Sequencing was done on a sample of peripheral blood. The CDR3 region has the DNA TGTGCCAGTAGCGACTCCGGGACAGGGATCAATCAGCCCCAGCATTTT. This codes for CASSDSGTGINQPQHF. The complete variable domain, with remaining parts taken from reference TRBV19 and TRBJ1-5, reads DGGITQSPKYLFRKEGQNVTLSCEQNLNHDAMYWYRQDPGQGLRLIYYSQIVNDFQKGDIAEGYSVSREKKESFPLTVTSAQKNPTAFYLCASSDSGTGINQPQHFGDGTRLSIL.